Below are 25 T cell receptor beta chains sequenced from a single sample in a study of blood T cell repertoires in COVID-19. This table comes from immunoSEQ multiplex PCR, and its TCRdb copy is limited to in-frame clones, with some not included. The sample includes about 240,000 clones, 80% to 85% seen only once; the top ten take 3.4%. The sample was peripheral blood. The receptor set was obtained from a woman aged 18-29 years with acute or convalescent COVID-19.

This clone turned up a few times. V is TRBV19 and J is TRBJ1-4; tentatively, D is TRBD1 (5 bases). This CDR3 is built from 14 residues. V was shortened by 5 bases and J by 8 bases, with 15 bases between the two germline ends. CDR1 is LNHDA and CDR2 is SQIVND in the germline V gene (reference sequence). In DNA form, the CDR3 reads TGTGCCAGTAGTTACAGGTCCCAAGGGGAAAAACTGTTTTTT. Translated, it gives CASSYRSQGEKLFF. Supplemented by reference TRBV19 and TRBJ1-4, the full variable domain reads DGGITQSPKYLFRKEGQNVTLSCEQNLNHDAMYWYRQDPGQGLRLIYYSQIVNDFQKGDIAEGYSVSREKKESFPLTVTSAQKNPTAFYLCASSYRSQGEKLFFGSGTQLSVL.

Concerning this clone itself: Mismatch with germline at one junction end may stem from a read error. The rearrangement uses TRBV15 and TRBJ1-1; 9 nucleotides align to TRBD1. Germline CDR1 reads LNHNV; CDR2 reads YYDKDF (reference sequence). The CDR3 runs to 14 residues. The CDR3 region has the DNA TGTGCCACCAGCCGAGAGACAGGGGGCACTGAAGCTTTCTTT. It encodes CATSRETGGTEAFF.

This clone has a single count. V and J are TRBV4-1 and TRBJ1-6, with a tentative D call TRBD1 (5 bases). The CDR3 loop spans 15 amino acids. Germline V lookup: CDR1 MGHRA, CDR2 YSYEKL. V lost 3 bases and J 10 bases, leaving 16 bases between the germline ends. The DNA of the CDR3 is TGCGCCAGCAGCCACTGGGCGGGGGACGGCTCACCCCTCCACTTT. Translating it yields CASSHWAGDGSPLHF.

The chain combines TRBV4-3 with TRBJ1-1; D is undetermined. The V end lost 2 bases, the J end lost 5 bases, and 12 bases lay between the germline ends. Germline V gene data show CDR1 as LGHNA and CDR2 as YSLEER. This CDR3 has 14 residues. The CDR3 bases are TGCGCCAGCAGCCAATCGGGTTTTGTGACTGAAGCTTTCTTT. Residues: CASSQSGFVTEAFF.

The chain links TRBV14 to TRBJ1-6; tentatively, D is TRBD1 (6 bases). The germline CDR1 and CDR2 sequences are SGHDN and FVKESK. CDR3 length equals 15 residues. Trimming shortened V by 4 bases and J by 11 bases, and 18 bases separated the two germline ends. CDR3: CASSPFSGGAPPLHF. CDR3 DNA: TGTGCCAGCAGCCCTTTCAGTGGGGGGGCTCCACCCCTCCACTTT. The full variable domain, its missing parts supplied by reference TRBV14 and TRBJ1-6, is EAGVTQFPSHSVIEKGQTVTLRCDPISGHDNLYWYRRVMGKEIKFLLHFVKESKQDESGMPNNRFLAERTGGTYSTLKVQPAELEDSGVYFCASSPFSGGAPPLHFGNGTRLTVT.

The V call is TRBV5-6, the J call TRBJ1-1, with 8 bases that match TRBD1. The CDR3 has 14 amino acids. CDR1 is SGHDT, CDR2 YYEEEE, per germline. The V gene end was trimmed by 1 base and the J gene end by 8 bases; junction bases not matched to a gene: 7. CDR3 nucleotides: TGTGCCAGCAGCTTGCCCCAGGGGGCGGCAGAAGCTTTCTTT. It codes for CASSLPQGAAEAFF.

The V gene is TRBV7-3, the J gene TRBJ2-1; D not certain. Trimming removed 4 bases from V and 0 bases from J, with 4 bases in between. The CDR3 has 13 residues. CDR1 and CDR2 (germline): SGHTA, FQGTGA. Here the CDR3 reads CASSSGSYNEQFF. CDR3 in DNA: TGTGCCAGCAGCTCCGGCTCCTACAATGAGCAGTTCTTC.

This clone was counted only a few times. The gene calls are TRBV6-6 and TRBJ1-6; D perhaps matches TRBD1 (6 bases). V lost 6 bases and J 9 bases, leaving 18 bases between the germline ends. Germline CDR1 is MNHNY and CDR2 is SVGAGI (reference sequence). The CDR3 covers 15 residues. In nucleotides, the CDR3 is TGTGCCAGCAGAGAAACCAGGGGAGCCACTTCACCCCTCCACTTT. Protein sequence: CASRETRGATSPLHF.

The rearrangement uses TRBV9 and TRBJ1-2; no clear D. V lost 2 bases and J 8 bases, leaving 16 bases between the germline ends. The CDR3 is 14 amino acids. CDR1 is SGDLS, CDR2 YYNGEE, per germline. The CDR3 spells CASSVGGTTGGYTF. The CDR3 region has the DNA TGTGCCAGCAGCGTCGGAGGAACGACGGGCGGCTACACCTTC.

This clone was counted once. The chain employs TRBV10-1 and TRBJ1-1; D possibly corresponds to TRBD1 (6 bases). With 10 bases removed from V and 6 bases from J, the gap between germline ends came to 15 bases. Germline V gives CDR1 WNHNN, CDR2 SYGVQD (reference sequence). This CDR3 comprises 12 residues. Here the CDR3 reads CATSRGAAEAFF. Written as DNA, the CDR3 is TGCGCCACCTCGCGGGGGGCCGCTGAAGCTTTCTTT.

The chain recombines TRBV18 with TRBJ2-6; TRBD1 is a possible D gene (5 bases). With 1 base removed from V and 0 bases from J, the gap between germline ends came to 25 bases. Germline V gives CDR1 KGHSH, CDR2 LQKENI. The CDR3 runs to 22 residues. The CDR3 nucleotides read TGTGCCAGCTCACCACTTCCTTCGCAAAGGGGCGAAAGGAGCTCTGGGGCCAACGTCCTGACTTTC. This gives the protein CASSPLPSQRGERSSGANVLTF.

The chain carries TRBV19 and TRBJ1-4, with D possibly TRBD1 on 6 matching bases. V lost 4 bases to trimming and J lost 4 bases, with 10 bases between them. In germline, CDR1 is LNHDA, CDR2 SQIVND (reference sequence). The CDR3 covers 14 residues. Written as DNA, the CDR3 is TGTGCCAGTAGTAGGGACACCAATAATGAAAAACTGTTTTTT. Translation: CASSRDTNNEKLFF.

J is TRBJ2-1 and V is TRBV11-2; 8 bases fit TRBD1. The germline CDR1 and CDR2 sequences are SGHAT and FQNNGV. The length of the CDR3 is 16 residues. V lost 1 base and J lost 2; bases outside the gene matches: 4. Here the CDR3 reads CASSLGPGGPYNEQFF. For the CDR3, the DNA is TGTGCCAGCAGCTTAGGGCCAGGGGGCCCCTACAATGAGCAGTTCTTC.

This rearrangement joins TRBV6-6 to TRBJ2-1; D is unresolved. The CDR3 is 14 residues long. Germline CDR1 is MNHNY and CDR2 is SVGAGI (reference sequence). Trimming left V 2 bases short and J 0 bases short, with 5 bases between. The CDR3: CASSYESSYNEQFF. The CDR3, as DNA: TGTGCCAGCAGTTACGAGAGCTCCTACAATGAGCAGTTCTTC.

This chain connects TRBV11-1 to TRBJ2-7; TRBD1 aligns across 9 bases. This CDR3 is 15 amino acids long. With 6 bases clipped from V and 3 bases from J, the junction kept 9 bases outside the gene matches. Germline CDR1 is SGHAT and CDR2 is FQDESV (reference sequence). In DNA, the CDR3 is TGTGCCAGCAGAAGAGACGGGACAGGGCTCTACGAGCAGTACTTC. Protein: CASRRDGTGLYEQYF.

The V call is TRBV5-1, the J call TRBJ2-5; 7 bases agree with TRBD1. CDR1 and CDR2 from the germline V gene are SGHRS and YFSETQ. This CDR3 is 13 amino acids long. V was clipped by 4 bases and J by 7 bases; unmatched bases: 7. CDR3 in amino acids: CASSLQGDGTQYF. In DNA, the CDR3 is TGCGCCAGCAGCCTCCAGGGGGACGGGACCCAGTACTTC.

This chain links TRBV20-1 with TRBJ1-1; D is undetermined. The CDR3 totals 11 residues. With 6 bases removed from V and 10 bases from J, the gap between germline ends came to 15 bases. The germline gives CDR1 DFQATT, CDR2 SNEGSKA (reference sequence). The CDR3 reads CSAAGRLRAFF. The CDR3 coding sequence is TGCAGTGCGGCTGGCAGGCTGCGAGCTTTCTTT.

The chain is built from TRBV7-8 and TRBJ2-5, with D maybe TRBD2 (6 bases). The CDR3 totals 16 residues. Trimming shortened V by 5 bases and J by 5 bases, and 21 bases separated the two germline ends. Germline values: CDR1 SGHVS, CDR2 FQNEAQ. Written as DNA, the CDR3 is TGTGCCAGCAGCCGGAACACTAGCCCGCGAGGGGAGACCCAGTACTTC. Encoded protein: CASSRNTSPRGETQYF.

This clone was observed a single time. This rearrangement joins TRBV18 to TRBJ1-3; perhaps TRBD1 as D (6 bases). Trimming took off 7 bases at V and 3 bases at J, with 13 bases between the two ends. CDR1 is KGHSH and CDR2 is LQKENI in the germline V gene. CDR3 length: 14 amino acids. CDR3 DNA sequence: TGTGCCAGCTATGATAACAGGGTTGGAAACACCATATATTTT. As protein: CASYDNRVGNTIYF.

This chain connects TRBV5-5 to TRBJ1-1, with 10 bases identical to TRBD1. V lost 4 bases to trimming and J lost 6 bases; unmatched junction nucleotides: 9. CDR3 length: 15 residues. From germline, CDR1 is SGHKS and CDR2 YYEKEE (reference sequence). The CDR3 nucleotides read TGTGCCAGCAGCGCCCGAAAAGGACAGGGGGCTGAAGCTTTCTTT. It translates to CASSARKGQGAEAFF.

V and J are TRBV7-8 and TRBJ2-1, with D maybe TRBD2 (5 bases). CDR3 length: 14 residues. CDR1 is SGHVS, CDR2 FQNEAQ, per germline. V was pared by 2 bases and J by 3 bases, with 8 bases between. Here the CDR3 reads CASSLFGDYNEQFF. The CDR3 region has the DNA TGTGCCAGCAGCTTATTCGGGGACTACAATGAGCAGTTCTTC.

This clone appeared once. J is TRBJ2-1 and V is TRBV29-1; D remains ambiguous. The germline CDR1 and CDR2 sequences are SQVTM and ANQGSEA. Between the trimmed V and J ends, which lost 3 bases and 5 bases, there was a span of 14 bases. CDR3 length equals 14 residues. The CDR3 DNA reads TGCAGCGTTGAGGGTTCAGGCTTCCACAATGAGCAGTTCTTC. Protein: CSVEGSGFHNEQFF.

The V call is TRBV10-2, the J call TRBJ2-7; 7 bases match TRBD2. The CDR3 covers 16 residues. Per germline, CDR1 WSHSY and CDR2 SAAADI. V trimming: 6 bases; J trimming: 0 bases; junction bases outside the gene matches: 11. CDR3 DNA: TGCGCCAGCAGGATTAACGCGGGAGAGACCTCCTACGAGCAGTACTTC. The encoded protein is CASRINAGETSYEQYF.

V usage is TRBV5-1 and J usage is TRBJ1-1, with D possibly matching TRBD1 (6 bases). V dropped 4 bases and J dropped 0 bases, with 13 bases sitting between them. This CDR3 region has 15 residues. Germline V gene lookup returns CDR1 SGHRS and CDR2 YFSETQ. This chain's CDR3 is CASSQGRGMNTEAFF. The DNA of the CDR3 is TGCGCCAGCAGCCAGGGGAGGGGAATGAACACTGAAGCTTTCTTT.

CDR3 sequence reads: CASSTGGPYEQYF. The CDR3, as DNA: TGTGCCAGCAGTACAGGAGGGCCCTACGAGCAGTACTTC. The chain couples TRBV6-6 to TRBJ2-7; maybe TRBD2 (6 bases). V lost 5 bases and J lost 2, with 10 bases in between. CDR1 is MNHNY and CDR2 is SVGAGI in the germline V gene (reference sequence). This CDR3 has 13 amino acids.